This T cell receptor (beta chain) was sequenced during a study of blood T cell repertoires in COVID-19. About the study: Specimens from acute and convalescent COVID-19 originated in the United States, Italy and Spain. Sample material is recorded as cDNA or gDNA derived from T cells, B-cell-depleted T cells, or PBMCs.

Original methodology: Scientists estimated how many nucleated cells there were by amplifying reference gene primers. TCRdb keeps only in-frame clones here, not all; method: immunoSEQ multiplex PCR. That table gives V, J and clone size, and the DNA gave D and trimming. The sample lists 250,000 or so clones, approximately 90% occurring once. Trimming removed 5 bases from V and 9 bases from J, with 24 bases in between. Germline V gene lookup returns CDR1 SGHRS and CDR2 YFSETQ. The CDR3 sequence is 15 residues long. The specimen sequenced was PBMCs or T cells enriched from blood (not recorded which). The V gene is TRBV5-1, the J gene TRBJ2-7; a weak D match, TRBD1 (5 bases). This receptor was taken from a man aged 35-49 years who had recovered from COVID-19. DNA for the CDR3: TGCGCCAGCAGTTCAGAGACACGTACAGGAAACGGGCAGTACTTC. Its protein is CASSSETRTGNGQYF.